This T cell receptor beta chain comes out of a study of blood T cell repertoires in COVID-19. Germline CDR1 reads LNHNV; CDR2 reads YYDKDF (reference sequence). This CDR3 contains 16 residues. V lost 5 bases and J lost 3; bases outside the gene matches: 13. The repertoire was sequenced with immunoSEQ multiplex PCR; TCRdb's copy has only in-frame clones and lacks some. The sample lists about 280,000 clones, approximately 90% occurring once. The count of this clone is one. A COVID-19 case was met by exposed participants within 2 weeks before study entry. The specimen sequenced was PBMCs or T cells enriched from blood (not recorded which). This sequence joins TRBV15 and TRBJ2-7; 7 bases map to TRBD2. The source is a man aged 35 to 55 who had been exposed to COVID-19. The CDR3 nucleotides read TGTGCCACCAGCTCCAACCTAGCGGAGGCGGACTACGAGCAGTACTTC. Protein product: CATSSNLAEADYEQYF.